This TCR beta chain was sequenced for a study of beta chain features in type 1 diabetes. Study context: There were 107,917,701 sorted cells examined across all samples. Study-wide points: Researchers report that Type 1 diabetes patients had moderately but significantly shorter TCRB CDR3s across all four CD4+ subsets. Naive, central memory and Treg TCRB repertoires seemed to resemble each other more closely in patients than they did in healthy donors.

Points on this clone: Its antigen is not known.

V lost 4 bases and J lost 6, with 27 bases in between. The CDR3 loop spans 18 amino acids. CDR1 SEHNR and CDR2 FQNEAQ come from the germline V gene (reference sequence). Expressed TCRB transcripts got sequenced, as all isolated RNA was reverse transcribed. The method was immunoSEQ multiplex PCR; TCRdb's version includes in-frame clones alone and lacks a portion of them. The data contain under 850,000 clones, 13% of them singletons. Specimen: naive CD4+ T cells from blood. The V gene is TRBV7-9, the J gene TRBJ1-2; D perhaps matches TRBD1 (5 bases). This sequence was found in a man younger than 35 with type 1 diabetes. The CDR3 protein is CASSYKSGLMTVPHGYTF. The CDR3 region has the DNA TGTGCCAGCAGCTACAAATCAGGGTTAATGACCGTTCCGCATGGCTACACCTTC.